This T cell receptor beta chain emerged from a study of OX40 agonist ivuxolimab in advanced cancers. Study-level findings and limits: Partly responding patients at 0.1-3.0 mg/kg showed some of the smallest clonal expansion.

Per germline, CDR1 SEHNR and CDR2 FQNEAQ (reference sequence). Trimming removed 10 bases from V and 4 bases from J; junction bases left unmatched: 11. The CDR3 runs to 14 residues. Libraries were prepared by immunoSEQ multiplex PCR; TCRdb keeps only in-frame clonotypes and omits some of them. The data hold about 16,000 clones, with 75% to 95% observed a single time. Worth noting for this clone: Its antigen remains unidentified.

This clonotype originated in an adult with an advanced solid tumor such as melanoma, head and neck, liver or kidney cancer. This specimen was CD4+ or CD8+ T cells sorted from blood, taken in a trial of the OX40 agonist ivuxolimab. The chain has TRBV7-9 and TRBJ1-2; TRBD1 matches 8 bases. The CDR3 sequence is CATELIDRGYGYTF. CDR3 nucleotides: TGTGCCACCGAACTTATCGACAGGGGCTATGGCTACACCTTC.